This entry is about one TCR beta chain. The antigen is unknown. Tumor libraries mostly used about 5.1 ug genomic DNA, two replicates each. TCRdb's table, derived via immunoSEQ multiplex PCR, lists solely in-frame clones and lacks some. Here the sample spans 13,000 or so clones, around 56% being singletons. The source of the sample is a study of neoadjuvant anti-PD-1 for oral cavity cancer. Study-level background: Patients without progression got a fourth dose around day 43. Study outcomes and limitations: Treg/Th17 ratio rose with pretreatment blood and fell with post-treatment tumor TCRbeta clonality.

Germline CDR1 GTSNPN, CDR2 SVGIG (reference sequence). The CDR3 spans 12 residues. The V end lost 5 bases, the J end lost 7 bases, and 15 bases lay between the germline ends. The sample here was tumor tissue, taken before nivolumab (anti-PD-1) treatment. This rearrangement joins TRBV30 to TRBJ2-7, with D possibly called TRBD1 or TRBD2 (5 bases each). The clonotype comes from a person aged 40 to 85 with oral cavity squamous cell carcinoma. The CDR3 coding sequence is TGTGCCTGGGGACGGGGCCTCCTGGAGCAGTACTTC. Its translation is CAWGRGLLEQYF. The variable domain in full, completed from reference TRBV30 and TRBJ2-7, reads SQTIHQWPATLVQPVGSPLSLECTVEGTSNPNLYWYRQAAGRGLQLLFYSVGIGQISSEVPQNLSASRPQDRQFILSSKKLLLSDSGFYLCAWGRGLLEQYFGPGTRLTVT.